These 2 T cell receptor beta chains originate from one sample sequenced in a study of read filtering for tumor transcriptome and immune sequencing. Molecular barcoded adaptors covering alpha/delta and beta/gamma chains were used on 400 ng RNA. From the reads, TCRdb called clonotypes with MiXCR, one entry per CDR3 protein. Among tens of thousands of distinct CDR3 sequences listed, around 20% were seen once. Sequencing was carried out using a population of CD138-negative cells sorted from bone marrow. These receptors all stem from a donor aged 40 or over with multiple myeloma.

This clonotype was observed at least ten times. The V gene is TRBV3-1, the J gene TRBJ2-3; possibly TRBD2 for D (5 bases). The CDR3 has 13 amino acids. V was shortened by 2 bases and J by 7 bases, with 10 bases between the two germline ends. Germline V lookup: CDR1 LGHDT, CDR2 YNNKEL (reference sequence). CDR3 nucleotide sequence: TGTGCCAGCAGCCAAAGAGCGGCAAATACGCAGTATTTT. Translation gives CASSQRAANTQYF.

This clonotype occurred many times. The V gene is TRBV10-2, the J gene TRBJ2-2; the D is unclear. The CDR3 has 17 residues. The germline V gene has CDR1 WSHSY and CDR2 SAAADI. Trimming took off 0 bases at V and 0 bases at J, with 11 bases between the two ends. CDR3 DNA sequence: TGCGCCAGCAGTGAGTCCCACCCATTTTCGAACACCGGGGAGCTGTTTTTT. It codes for CASSESHPFSNTGELFF.